This T cell receptor beta chain comes out of a study of blood T cells in healthy people across ages. Study-wide points: It was not possible, with unsorted PBMCs, to conclusively compare naive and antigen-experienced cells.

Germline V CDR1 and CDR2: LNHDA, SQIVND (reference sequence). This CDR3 is built from 16 residues. V was clipped by 4 bases and J by 0 bases, with 10 bases between them. Per individual sample, total RNA of at least 5.5 micrograms was extracted. With a J-beta primer mix and a sample-barcoded 5' primer, a second PCR ran 7 to 11 cycles. TCRdb reprocessed the 5' RACE reads with MiXCR, giving one entry per CDR3 protein. The sample lists 750,000 to 1,000,000 distinct CDR3 sequences, 29% occurring once. There are a few counts of this clonotype. What it binds is unknown. In addition, the sample was reused for a study of T cells of mothers and their children. That investigation notes: Overlap ran slightly, non-significantly higher for related than unrelated mother-child pairs. There were no persistent microchimeric T cell clones detected.

What was sequenced was blood. V is TRBV19 and J is TRBJ2-6; D may be TRBD1 or TRBD2 (6 bases each). The TCR comes from a woman in her thirties or forties in good health. This CDR3 reads CASSTRGASGANVLTF. DNA of the CDR3: TGTGCCAGTAGTACAAGGGGGGCCTCTGGGGCCAACGTCCTGACTTTC.